One and the same sample provided the 15 T cell receptor beta chains below, sequenced in a study of blood T cell repertoires in COVID-19. Assay: immunoSEQ multiplex PCR; the TCRdb copy retains only in-frame clones and omits some. The repertoire consists of over 55,000 clones, with 88% occurring once and the leading ten covering 4.5% to 5%. Specimen: peripheral blood. These receptors were collected from a human donor in a cohort sampled during active COVID-19.

V gene TRBV18 combines with J gene TRBJ2-3; no clear D. The V gene lost 0 bases and the J gene lost 1 base, with 5 bases spanning the gap. Germline CDR1 is KGHSH and CDR2 is LQKENI. The CDR3 is made up of 14 amino acids. CDR3 DNA: TGTGCCAGCTCACCACCCCCGGGCACAGATACGCAGTATTTT. It is translated as CASSPPPGTDTQYF.

The CDR3 region is CASSLGSTGSSYEQYF. In DNA, the CDR3 is TGTGCCAGCAGCCTGGGATCGACAGGGAGCTCCTACGAGCAGTACTTC. The J gene is TRBJ2-7, the V gene TRBV7-2; TRBD1 matches 7 bases. The CDR3 is 16 amino acids. V was clipped by 5 bases and J by 0 bases; unmatched bases: 10. CDR1 and CDR2 (germline): SGHTA, FQGNSA.

The chain links TRBV24-1 to TRBJ2-3, with 9 bases fitting TRBD2. Losses at the gene ends were 2 bases for V and 6 bases for J; bases not matched to a gene: 8. This CDR3 comprises 16 residues. CDR1 and CDR2 (germline): KGHDR, SFDVKD. The chain's CDR3 is CATSDSVAGEFDTQYF. The CDR3 DNA is TGTGCCACCAGTGATTCTGTAGCGGGAGAGTTTGATACGCAGTATTTT.

V is TRBV7-9 and J is TRBJ2-3; D ambiguous. The CDR3 length is 15 residues. V was pared by 4 bases and J by 1 base, with 12 bases between. Germline V gene data show CDR1 as SEHNR and CDR2 as FQNEAQ (reference sequence). CDR3 sequence: CASSSGDVGTDTQYF. CDR3 nucleotides: TGTGCCAGCAGCTCTGGAGACGTGGGCACAGATACGCAGTATTTT.

J is TRBJ2-5 and V is TRBV7-8; 7 bases map to TRBD1. V shed 6 bases and J 1 base; nucleotides not matched to a gene: 5. From germline, CDR1 is SGHVS and CDR2 FQNEAQ. The CDR3 is made up of 14 amino acids. The CDR3: CASSLQGVQETQYF. As DNA, the CDR3 is TGTGCCAGCAGTCTGCAGGGGGTCCAAGAGACCCAGTACTTC.

V and J are TRBV7-6 and TRBJ1-5; no clear D gene. CDR3 length: 15 amino acids. Trimming cost V 5 bases and J 1 base, with 12 bases left between them. Per germline, CDR1 SGHVS and CDR2 FNYEAQ. CDR3 sequence reads: CASSPSGSSNQPQHF. The CDR3, as DNA: TGTGCCAGCAGCCCCAGCGGCTCAAGCAATCAGCCCCAGCATTTT.

The chain carries TRBV4-1 and TRBJ2-3, with D perhaps matching TRBD2 (6 bases). V gave up 2 bases and J gave up 4 bases, with 19 bases separating them. The CDR3 is made up of 17 amino acids. Germline values: CDR1 MGHRA, CDR2 YSYEKL. The CDR3 DNA sequence: TGCGCCAGCAGCCAAATCGGACTATCCGAGAGGGCAGATACGCAGTATTTT. Its translation is CASSQIGLSERADTQYF.

V is TRBV18 and J is TRBJ2-3, with D unresolved. The CDR3 is 14 amino acids. V shed 2 bases and J shed 0 bases, with 6 bases lying between them. Germline V CDR1 and CDR2: KGHSH, LQKENI. CDR3: CASSPSSSTDTQYF. CDR3 DNA sequence: TGTGCCAGCTCACCATCGAGTAGCACAGATACGCAGTATTTT.

This chain connects TRBV21-1 to TRBJ2-7; the table's D call, TRBD2, has no DNA check behind it. TRBV21-1 is a pseudogene locus. CDR3 size: 16 residues. The CDR3 DNA is TGTGCCAGCAGTTCCAGGGCGACTAGCGGGAGCTACGAGCAGTACTTC. As protein: CASSSRATSGSYEQYF.

The chain links TRBV2 to TRBJ1-1, with D perhaps TRBD1 (5 bases). With 8 bases removed from V and 2 bases from J, the gap between germline ends came to 9 bases. CDR1 is SNHLY and CDR2 is FYNNEI in the germline V gene. CDR3 length equals 12 residues. The CDR3 DNA is TGTGCCAGCTTCAGGGTTAACACTGAAGCTTTCTTT. Protein: CASFRVNTEAFF.

This clone appeared a single time. The rearrangement uses TRBV21-1 and TRBJ1-1; TRBD1, the D gene given by the table, was not confirmed from the DNA. TRBV21-1 corresponds to a pseudogene. This CDR3 has 14 amino acids. CDR3 bases: TGTGCCAGCAGCAAAGCCCCCAGAAACACTGAAGCTTTCTTT. Amino acids: CASSKAPRNTEAFF.

This clone was seen a single time. V usage is TRBV6-5 and J usage is TRBJ1-1; perhaps TRBD1 as D (6 bases). Germline assignment: CDR1 MNHEY and CDR2 SVGAGI. V lost 6 bases and J lost 8, with 10 bases in between. The CDR3 consists of 11 residues. In nucleotides, the CDR3 is TGTGCCAGCAGACATCAGGGGGAAGCTTTCTTT. This codes for CASRHQGEAFF.

The gene calls are TRBV28 and TRBJ1-2; 9 bases are shared with TRBD1. The germline V gene has CDR1 MDHEN and CDR2 SYDVKM. V lost 5 bases and J lost 5; bases outside the gene matches: 6. The CDR3 has 14 residues. The CDR3 here is CASSPAGQGYGYTF. CDR3 bases: TGTGCCAGCAGTCCCGCGGGACAGGGTTATGGCTACACCTTC.

This chain joins TRBV18 and TRBJ2-5; 8 bases align to TRBD2. This CDR3 comprises 15 residues. V was pared by 2 bases and J by 1 base, with 3 bases of the junction left unmatched. The germline V gene has CDR1 KGHSH and CDR2 LQKENI. The CDR3 nucleotides are TGTGCCAGCTCACCAATACTAGCGGTCCAAGAGACCCAGTACTTC. Amino acids: CASSPILAVQETQYF.

V is TRBV5-4 and J is TRBJ1-1, with a weak D call TRBD1 (5 bases). Germline-derived CDR1 and CDR2 are SGHNT and YYREEE (reference sequence). Deletions cut 3 bases from V and 5 bases from J, with 17 bases between. The CDR3 has 15 residues. The CDR3 loop reads CASSSQLGGWTEAFF. The CDR3 region has the DNA TGTGCCAGCAGCTCCCAATTGGGGGGGTGGACTGAAGCTTTCTTT.